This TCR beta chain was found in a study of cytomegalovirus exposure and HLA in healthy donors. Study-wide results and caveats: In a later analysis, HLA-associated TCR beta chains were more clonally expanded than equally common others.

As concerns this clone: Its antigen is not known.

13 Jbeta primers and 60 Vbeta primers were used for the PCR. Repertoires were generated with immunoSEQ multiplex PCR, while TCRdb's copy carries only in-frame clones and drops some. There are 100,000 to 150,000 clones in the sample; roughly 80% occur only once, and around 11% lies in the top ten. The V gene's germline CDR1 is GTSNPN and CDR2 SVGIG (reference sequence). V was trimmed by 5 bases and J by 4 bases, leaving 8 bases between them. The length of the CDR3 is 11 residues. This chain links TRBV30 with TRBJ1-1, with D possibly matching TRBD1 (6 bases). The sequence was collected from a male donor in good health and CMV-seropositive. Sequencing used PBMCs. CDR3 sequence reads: CAWDRSTEAFF. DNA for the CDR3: TGTGCCTGGGACAGGAGCACTGAAGCTTTCTTT.